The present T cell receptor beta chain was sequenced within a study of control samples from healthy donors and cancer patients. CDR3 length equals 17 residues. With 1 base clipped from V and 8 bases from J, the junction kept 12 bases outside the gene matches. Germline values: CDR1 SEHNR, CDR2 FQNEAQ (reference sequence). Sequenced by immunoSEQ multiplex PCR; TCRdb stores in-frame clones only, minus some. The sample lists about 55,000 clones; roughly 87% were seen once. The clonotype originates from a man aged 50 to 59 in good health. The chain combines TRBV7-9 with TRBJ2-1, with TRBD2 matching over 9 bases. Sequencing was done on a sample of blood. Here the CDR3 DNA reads TGTGCCAGCAGCTTAGTGGCGGCGGGAGGGCCTGATGATGAGCAGTTCTTC. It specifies CASSLVAAGGPDDEQFF.